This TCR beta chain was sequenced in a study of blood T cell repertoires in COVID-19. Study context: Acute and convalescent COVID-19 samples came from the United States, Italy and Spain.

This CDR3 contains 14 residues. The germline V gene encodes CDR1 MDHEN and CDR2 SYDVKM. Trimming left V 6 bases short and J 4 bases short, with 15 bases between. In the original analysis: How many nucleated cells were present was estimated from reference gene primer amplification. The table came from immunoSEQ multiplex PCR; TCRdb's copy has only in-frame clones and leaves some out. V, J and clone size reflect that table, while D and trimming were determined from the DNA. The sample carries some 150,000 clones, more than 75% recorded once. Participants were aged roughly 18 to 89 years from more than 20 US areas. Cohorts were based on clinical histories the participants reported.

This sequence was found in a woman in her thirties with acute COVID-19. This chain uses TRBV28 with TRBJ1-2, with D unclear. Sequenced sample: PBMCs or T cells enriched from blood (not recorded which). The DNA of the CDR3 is TGTGCCAGCAGAGTTTCCGGCGGGGTCTATGGCTACACCTTC. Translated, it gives CASRVSGGVYGYTF.